This T cell receptor beta chain was profiled in a study of blood T cells in healthy people across ages. Study-wide points: The study found more naive CD4+ cells and higher diversity in long-lived than aged donors. Unsorted PBMCs ruled out conclusive naive versus antigen-experienced comparison. Observed TCR beta diversity per million T cells went down as age went up. This fall followed a roughly linear course with age.

A note on this clonotype: Its matching antigen is unknown. This may be a read error: a much more frequent sequence differs by one nucleotide.

Trimming cost V 4 bases and J 2 bases, with 12 bases left between them. This CDR3 comprises 15 residues. Germline CDR1 SGHTA, CDR2 FQGNSA. Using a J-beta primer mix together with a sample-barcoded 5' primer, a second PCR was run for roughly 6 to 12 cycles. TCRdb re-called the 5' RACE reads with MiXCR, one entry per CDR3 protein. The sample lists some 900,000 distinct CDR3 sequences; more than 25% were seen once. The sequence derives from a woman older than 75 in good health. The rearrangement links TRBV7-2 to TRBJ2-1; D unresolved. Sequences were obtained from blood. For the CDR3, the DNA is TGTGCCAGCAGCTCCAGCGCGTCCCCCTACAATGAGCAGTTCTTC. Translated: CASSSSASPYNEQFF.